The rows below give T cell receptor beta chains drawn from one sample of a study of blood T cell repertoires in COVID-19. Produced via immunoSEQ multiplex PCR; TCRdb's table is partial and in-frame only. Of approximately 360,000 clones in the sample, roughly nine tenths were seen once. Sequencing was done on a sample of peripheral blood. The source is a man between 35 and 55 years old with acute or convalescent COVID-19. CDR3s leave out the opening cysteine and the closing phenylalanine or tryptophan. Clone size is stated in some rows and not others, as once, few, many or a class when expanded.

J gene,clone size,V gene,CDR3 protein
TRBJ1-2,NA,TRBV5-8,ARPDRANYGYT
TRBJ2-5,NA,TRBV7-6,ASSSRQGETQY
TRBJ2-1,NA,TRBV21-1,ASSKVGVAGDYNEQF
TRBJ2-1,once,TRBV9,ASSVVSGNEQF
TRBJ2-2,NA,TRBV5-1,ASSDTRAGELF
TRBJ2-2,NA,TRBV24-1,ATSDGDRESGELF
TRBJ2-2,NA,TRBV5-1,ASSPRFSENTGELF
TRBJ1-2,NA,TRBV24-1,ATSPRATNYGYT
TRBJ2-2,NA,TRBV6-1,ASSPTSAGELF
TRBJ2-7,NA,TRBV10-3,AISEGETYEQY
TRBJ2-5,NA,TRBV27,ASQKGGQREETQY
TRBJ2-3,NA,TRBV6-5,ASSSTGQGVDTQY
TRBJ1-1,NA,TRBV5-6,ASSLGPGVIEAF
TRBJ1-2,NA,TRBV12-3/TRBV12-4,ASSLRRYT
TRBJ2-1,NA,TRBV7-9,ASSASGYEQF
TRBJ2-7,once,TRBV28,ASSFPTQGSNRPYEQY
TRBJ2-7,NA,TRBV9,ASSALAGSTYEQY
TRBJ1-2,NA,TRBV5-6,ASSLLLPGGYT
TRBJ1-3,NA,TRBV7-8,ASSRGRSSGNTIY
TRBJ2-3,NA,TRBV19,ASSISVVRLVTDTQY
TRBJ2-1,NA,TRBV5-4,ASSGGANEQF
TRBJ1-5,NA,TRBV11-2,ASSRGNQPQH
TRBJ2-1,NA,TRBV7-2,ASSRRDGIYNEQF
TRBJ1-1,NA,TRBV28,ASQGGNRGLTEAF
TRBJ2-1,NA,TRBV9,ASSVRDGRRVNEQF
TRBJ2-7,NA,TRBV10-3,AITSTQTSRAYEQY
TRBJ2-1,NA,TRBV4-1,ASSQVFRGANPNEQF
TRBJ2-2,NA,TRBV12-3/TRBV12-4,ASSRLYTGELF
TRBJ2-3,NA,TRBV27,ASGTSDSIWDTQY
TRBJ1-5,NA,TRBV2,ASSEAGWTGRQPQH
TRBJ1-1,NA,TRBV19,ASSIDRGRTEAF
TRBJ1-6,NA,TRBV2,ASSEGDRTASGPGSPLH
TRBJ2-7,NA,TRBV7-9,ASSSHDRLSYEQY
TRBJ1-6,once,TRBV9,ASSVDPGVGSPLH
TRBJ2-3,once,TRBV7-2,ASSFGTGGGTDTQY
TRBJ1-1,NA,TRBV18,ASSPWTGSEAF
TRBJ2-5,NA,TRBV3-1/TRBV3-2,ASSLLGVWETQY
TRBJ2-1,NA,TRBV11-2,ASSRWGGSYNEQF
TRBJ1-5,NA,TRBV19,ASSIIVSNQPQH
TRBJ2-7,NA,TRBV2,ASSKIANSYEQY
TRBJ2-2,once,TRBV9,ASSVQAGANTGELF
TRBJ2-7,NA,TRBV7-8,ASSYYRGRDEQY
TRBJ2-7,NA,TRBV7-9,ASSFSTYAYEQY
TRBJ1-1,NA,TRBV14,PRGANTEAF
TRBJ2-7,NA,TRBV6-2/TRBV6-3,ASSLRGPNQY
TRBJ1-5,NA,TRBV28,ASSPGGGGQPQH
TRBJ1-5,NA,TRBV6-5,ASSPRTGDNQPQH
TRBJ2-1,NA,TRBV7-8,ASSLVAGEVYNEQF
TRBJ2-1,NA,TRBV10-3,AISEHSRVGGNEQF
TRBJ1-1,once,TRBV5-4,ASSPRPGGVNTEAF
TRBJ1-6,NA,TRBV5-1,ASSLADGQGGNSPLH
TRBJ1-1,NA,TRBV18,ASSPTGGRLNTEAF
TRBJ1-3,NA,TRBV29-1,SVGLSSGNTIY
TRBJ2-7,few,TRBV30,AWTTSYEQY
TRBJ2-3,few,TRBV4-2,ASSKRLWVAGDLTDTQY
TRBJ2-1,NA,TRBV7-3,ASSLTGGYNEQF
TRBJ1-2,NA,TRBV19,ASRKPGQGYYGYT
TRBJ1-5,NA,TRBV7-8,ASSKRTGRDQPQH
TRBJ2-3,NA,TRBV5-1,ASSRTSGGAADTQY